One and the same sample provided the 26 T cell receptor beta chains below, sequenced in a study of CD8 T cells in ankylosing spondylitis. TCRdb passed the 5' RACE reads through MiXCR, listing each CDR3 protein once. Altogether about 150,000 distinct CDR3 sequences are present, around 6.6% being singletons, with the ten largest covering around 12%. Sequenced: blood, either unsorted or a sorted T cell fraction (not recorded which). These receptors were collected from a female donor with ankylosing spondylitis or in good health (not recorded which).

This clonotype was seen repeatedly, ten times or more. V gene TRBV2 combines with J gene TRBJ1-1, with D tentatively TRBD1 (6 bases). The ends were cut back, 5 bases at V and 1 base at J, with 14 bases in the middle. This CDR3 has 15 residues. Germline V gene sequence: CDR1 SNHLY, CDR2 FYNNEI. The CDR3 sequence: CASSPQGRKNTEAFF. CDR3 nucleotides: TGTGCCAGCAGTCCACAGGGCCGAAAGAACACTGAAGCTTTCTTT.

This clonotype has a count of ten or more. The chain carries TRBV27 and TRBJ1-5; a possible D gene is TRBD1 (5 bases). This CDR3 region has 16 residues. Germline V gene data show CDR1 as MNHEY and CDR2 as SMNVEV (reference sequence). The V end was cut by 1 base, the J end by 2 bases, with 12 bases between. The DNA for the CDR3 is TGTGCCAGCAGTTTATATTCGGGGGGAGGCAATCAGCCCCAGCATTTT. Translation gives CASSLYSGGGNQPQHF.

This clonotype was seen many times. The chain uses TRBV7-8 and TRBJ1-2; 7 positions match TRBD1. Losses at the gene ends were 5 bases for V and 4 bases for J; bases not matched to a gene: 7. CDR1 and CDR2 from the germline V gene are SGHVS and FQNEAQ. The CDR3 extends over 14 amino acids. CDR3 bases: TGTGCCAGCAGCGCAGGGGGGGCTGGCTATGGCTACACCTTC. The encoded protein is CASSAGGAGYGYTF.

There are many counts of this clonotype. The gene calls are TRBV5-6 and TRBJ1-1, with D unresolved. The CDR3 is 13 amino acids. Germline CDR1 is SGHDT and CDR2 is YYEEEE. V lost 0 bases and J 6 bases, leaving 9 bases between the germline ends. CDR3 amino acids: CASSLGFAAEAFF. CDR3 nucleotides: TGTGCCAGCAGCTTGGGTTTTGCGGCTGAAGCTTTCTTT.

This clonotype was counted at least ten times. The V call is TRBV6-1, the J call TRBJ1-6, with D uncertain. The CDR3 loop spans 14 amino acids. With 6 bases removed from V and 8 bases from J, the gap between germline ends came to 14 bases. Germline V gene data show CDR1 as MNHNS and CDR2 as SASEGT. The chain's CDR3 is CASSLDTGDSPLHF. CDR3 bases: TGTGCCAGCAGCCTCGACACTGGAGATTCACCCCTCCACTTT.

The sample holds many counts of this clonotype. CDR3 DNA: TGTGCCAGTCGGACCGACGCCAGCTCCTACGAGCAGTACTTC. As protein: CASRTDASSYEQYF. The chain carries TRBV7-9 and TRBJ2-7; D is uncertain. The V gene lost 9 bases and the J gene lost 0 bases, with 15 bases spanning the gap. The CDR3 loop spans 14 amino acids. CDR1 is SEHNR, CDR2 FQNEAQ, per germline (reference sequence).

Ten or more counts support this clonotype. V is TRBV7-2 and J is TRBJ1-2; the D gene is possibly TRBD1 (5 bases). CDR1 and CDR2 (germline): SGHTA, FQGNSA. Trimming pared 0 bases from V and 0 bases from J, leaving 14 bases between. CDR3 length equals 17 residues. The CDR3 nucleotides are TGTGCCAGCAGCTTAGCTTCCGTTCGGGGCACTAACTATGGCTACACCTTC. Translated: CASSLASVRGTNYGYTF.

This clonotype was seen a handful of times. J is TRBJ2-1 and V is TRBV7-2, with D possibly TRBD2 on 5 matching bases. V was trimmed by 2 bases and J by 9 bases, leaving 11 bases between them. Germline values: CDR1 SGHTA, CDR2 FQGNSA. The CDR3 is made up of 13 amino acids. CDR3 in DNA: TGTGCCAGCAGCTTAATGGGGAGAGGTGAGCAGTTCTTC. Amino acid sequence: CASSLMGRGEQFF.

This clonotype was detected many times. The gene calls are TRBV12-3 or TRBV12-4 and TRBJ2-7; D may correspond to TRBD1 or TRBD2 (5 bases each). The CDR3 has 12 residues. Trimming stripped 6 bases from V and 9 bases from J, with 15 bases between. In DNA form, the CDR3 reads TGTGCCAGCAGGGGGACCACAACACGGCAGTACTTC. Translating it yields CASRGTTTRQYF.

This clonotype has a count of ten or more. The rearrangement uses TRBV5-4 and TRBJ2-5; TRBD2 is a possible D gene (5 bases). The V and J ends lost 0 bases and 2 bases respectively, with 11 bases between them. The CDR3 runs 15 residues. Germline V gene sequence: CDR1 SGHNT, CDR2 YYREEE (reference sequence). This CDR3 reads CASSLERVGQETQYF. CDR3 nucleotide sequence: TGTGCCAGCAGCTTGGAGAGGGTGGGACAAGAGACCCAGTACTTC.

This clonotype was seen many times. Here the CDR3 reads CSASDGSGNQPQHF. The DNA for the CDR3 is TGCAGTGCTAGTGACGGTAGTGGCAATCAGCCCCAGCATTTT. The chain carries TRBV20-1 and TRBJ1-5; D gene unclear. This CDR3 has 14 residues. V was shortened by 3 bases and J by 2 bases, with 11 bases between the two germline ends. The germline CDR1 and CDR2 sequences are DFQATT and SNEGSKA (reference sequence).

This clonotype was found many times. The chain has TRBV12-3 or TRBV12-4 and TRBJ1-5; D unclear. CDR3 size: 11 residues. Trimming pared 3 bases from V and 5 bases from J, leaving 2 bases between. CDR3: CASSFDQPQHF. The DNA for the CDR3 is TGTGCCAGCAGTTTCGATCAGCCCCAGCATTTT.

This clonotype came up many times. This rearrangement joins TRBV5-5 to TRBJ2-2; D is undetermined. Trimming removed 0 bases from V and 4 bases from J, with 7 bases in between. Germline loops: CDR1 SGHKS, CDR2 YYEKEE (reference sequence). The length of the CDR3 is 14 residues. CDR3 nucleotides: TGTGCCAGCAGCTTGGGGCGGCCCACCGGGGAGCTGTTTTTT. Translation: CASSLGRPTGELFF.

This clonotype was picked up many times. The chain links TRBV12-3 or TRBV12-4 to TRBJ1-1; D might be TRBD1 (6 bases). Between the trimmed V and J ends, which lost 7 bases and 8 bases, there was a span of 17 bases. The CDR3 spans 13 residues. CDR3: CASKRATGPEAFF. The CDR3, as DNA: TGTGCCAGCAAGCGAGCTACAGGGCCCGAAGCTTTCTTT.

This chain links TRBV7-6 with TRBJ2-5, with 7 bases aligning to TRBD1. The V and J ends lost 4 bases and 5 bases, in that order; junction bases with no gene match: 13. The germline V gene encodes CDR1 SGHVS and CDR2 FNYEAQ. This CDR3 spans 16 amino acids. The CDR3 DNA sequence: TGTGCCAGCAGCTCAAGGGCCGGGACAGCGAGGGAGACCCAGTACTTC. This codes for CASSSRAGTARETQYF.

This clonotype came up many times. V usage is TRBV6-5 and J usage is TRBJ2-3, with no clear D. The CDR3 is 13 amino acids. V gave up 2 bases and J gave up 2 bases, with 5 bases separating them. Germline values: CDR1 MNHEY, CDR2 SVGAGI. CDR3 DNA: TGTGCCAGCAGTTACAGCGTCACAGATACGCAGTATTTT. It translates to CASSYSVTDTQYF.

Here the CDR3 reads CASSFGVRANVLTF. The CDR3 bases are TGTGCCAGCAGCTTTGGGGTTAGGGCCAACGTCCTGACTTTC. V gene TRBV7-8 combines with J gene TRBJ2-6; no reliable D call. The CDR3 has 14 amino acids. Trimming shortened V by 3 bases and J by 5 bases, and 8 bases separated the two germline ends. Germline values: CDR1 SGHVS, CDR2 FQNEAQ. Together with reference TRBV7-8 and TRBJ2-6, the CDR3 gives the full variable domain: GAGVSQSPRYKVAKRGQDVALRCDPISGHVSLFWYQQALGQGPEFLTYFQNEAQLDKSGLPSDRFFAERPEGSVSTLKIQRTQQEDSAVYLCASSFGVRANVLTFGAGSRLTVL.

This clonotype was seen ten or more times. The gene calls are TRBV7-8 and TRBJ2-1; tentatively, D is TRBD1 (5 bases). Germline CDR1 reads SGHVS; CDR2 reads FQNEAQ. This CDR3 spans 14 amino acids. V was clipped by 5 bases and J by 9 bases, with 17 bases between them. CDR3 sequence: CASSESSGIGEQFF. DNA of the CDR3: TGTGCCAGCAGCGAAAGCTCAGGGATTGGTGAGCAGTTCTTC.

This clonotype was seen a handful of times. The rearrangement joins TRBV7-2 to TRBJ1-5, with D maybe TRBD1 (5 bases). Deletions cut 4 bases from V and 0 bases from J, with 7 bases between. Germline lookup yields CDR1 SGHTA and CDR2 FQGNSA. The CDR3 sequence is 14 residues long. The CDR3 DNA reads TGTGCCAGCAGCTGGGGGAATAGCAATCAGCCCCAGCATTTT. Protein: CASSWGNSNQPQHF. Full variable domain (rest looked up from reference TRBV7-2 and TRBJ1-5): GAGVSQSPSNKVTEKGKDVELRCDPISGHTALYWYRQSLGQGLEFLIYFQGNSAPDKSGLPSDRFSAERTGGSVSTLTIQRTQQEDSAVYLCASSWGNSNQPQHFGDGTRLSIL.

This clonotype occurred many times. The J gene is TRBJ1-5, the V gene TRBV9, with D unresolved. Per the germline V gene, CDR1 is SGDLS and CDR2 is YYNGEE. V was cut by 1 base and J by 6 bases, with 14 bases left in between. This CDR3 has 15 residues. The CDR3 DNA reads TGTGCCAGCAGCGTAAAAGTGACGAGTTGTCAGCCCCAGCATTTT. The encoded protein is CASSVKVTSCQPQHF.

This clonotype was recorded at least ten times. The chain is built from TRBV5-1 and TRBJ1-4, with D perhaps TRBD1 (5 bases). This CDR3 region has 17 residues. V shed 0 bases and J shed 1 base, with 13 bases lying between them. Germline V gives CDR1 SGHRS, CDR2 YFSETQ. This chain's CDR3 is CASSLAGRGITNEKLFF. CDR3 DNA sequence: TGCGCCAGCAGCTTGGCCGGGAGGGGAATAACTAATGAAAAACTGTTTTTT.

The chain combines TRBV7-6 with TRBJ2-5; 7 bases are shared with TRBD1. The V segment lost 5 bases and the J segment 5 bases; nucleotides outside the gene matches: 8. The CDR3 extends over 14 amino acids. CDR1 is SGHVS, CDR2 FNYEAQ, per germline. CDR3 DNA sequence: TGTGCCAGCAGCCTACAGGACAGGTGGGAGACCCAGTACTTC. It is translated as CASSLQDRWETQYF. Combining the CDR3 with reference TRBV7-6 and TRBJ2-5 gives the whole variable domain GAGVSQSPRYKVTKRGQDVALRCDPISGHVSLYWYRQALGQGPEFLTYFNYEAQQDKSGLPNDRFSAERPEGSISTLTIQRTEQRDSAMYRCASSLQDRWETQYFGPGTRLLVL.

At least ten counts were recorded for this clonotype. J is TRBJ2-1 and V is TRBV10-3; D might be TRBD2 (6 bases). The V and J ends lost 6 bases and 6 bases respectively, with 9 bases between them. Germline-derived CDR1 and CDR2 are ENHRY and SYGVKD. The CDR3 is 12 amino acids. CDR3 bases: TGTGCCATCAGGGAGGAGGGCAATGAGCAGTTCTTC. Translating gives CAIREEGNEQFF.

This clonotype was recorded at least ten times. The chain recombines TRBV7-2 with TRBJ1-1; D not resolved. The germline V gene encodes CDR1 SGHTA and CDR2 FQGNSA. The V gene lost 4 bases and the J gene lost 1 base, with 7 bases spanning the gap. CDR3 length: 13 residues. CDR3 protein: CASSSEGNTEAFF. The CDR3 region has the DNA TGTGCCAGCAGCTCAGAGGGGAACACTGAAGCTTTCTTT.

This clonotype was counted ten times or more. The chain employs TRBV10-3 and TRBJ2-7; 9 bases align to TRBD1. The CDR3 is 15 residues long. Germline V lookup: CDR1 ENHRY, CDR2 SYGVKD. With V trimmed by 2 bases and J by 6 bases, 8 bases remained unmatched. The CDR3 bases are TGTGCCATCAGTGAGATGGGGACAGGGAGGGGCGAGCAGTACTTC. Its protein product is CAISEMGTGRGEQYF.

The chain employs TRBV6-2 or TRBV6-3 and TRBJ2-7; D call uncertain. CDR1 and CDR2 (germline): MNHEY, SVGEGT. The CDR3 sequence is 15 residues long. The V and J ends lost 8 bases and 6 bases respectively, with 23 bases between them. CDR3 nucleotide sequence: TGTGCCAGCCGAAACATGGACCCATCCCGCGGCGAGCAGTACTTC. Translated: CASRNMDPSRGEQYF.